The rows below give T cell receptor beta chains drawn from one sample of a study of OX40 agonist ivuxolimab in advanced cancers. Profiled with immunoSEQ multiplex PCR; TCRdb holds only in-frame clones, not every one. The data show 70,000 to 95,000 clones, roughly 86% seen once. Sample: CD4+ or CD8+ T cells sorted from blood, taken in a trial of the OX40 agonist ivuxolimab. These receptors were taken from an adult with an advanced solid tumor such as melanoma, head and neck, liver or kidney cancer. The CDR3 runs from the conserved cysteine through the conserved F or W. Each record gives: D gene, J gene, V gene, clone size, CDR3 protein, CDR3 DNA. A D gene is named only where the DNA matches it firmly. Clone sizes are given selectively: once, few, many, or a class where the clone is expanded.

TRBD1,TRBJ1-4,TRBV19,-,CASKQGAANEKLFF,TGTGCCAGTAAACAGGGGGCGGCTAATGAAAAACTGTTTTTT
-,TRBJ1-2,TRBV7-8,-,CASSLKAVTDFPLYGYTF,TGTGCCAGCAGCTTAAAGGCGGTGACAGACTTCCCTCTCTATGGCTACACCTTC
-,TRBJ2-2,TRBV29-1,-,CSVEDSGPSNTGELFF,TGCAGCGTTGAAGACTCGGGACCCTCGAACACCGGGGAGCTGTTTTTT
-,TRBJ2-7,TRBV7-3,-,CASSPQRSYEQYF,TGTGCCAGCAGCCCACAGAGAAGCTACGAGCAGTACTTC
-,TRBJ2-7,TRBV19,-,CASSIGKGLNSYEQYF,TGTGCCAGTAGTATAGGTAAGGGACTCAACTCCTACGAGCAGTACTTC
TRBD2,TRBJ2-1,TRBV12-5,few,CASGLGIAGQSEQFF,TGTGCTAGTGGTTTGGGAATAGCGGGACAAAGTGAGCAGTTCTTC
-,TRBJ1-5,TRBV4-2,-,CASSPGNSNQPQHF,TGTGCCAGCAGCCCAGGGAATAGCAATCAGCCCCAGCATTTT
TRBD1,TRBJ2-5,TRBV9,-,CASSPGTAQETQYF,TGTGCCAGCAGCCCCGGGACAGCCCAAGAGACCCAGTACTTC
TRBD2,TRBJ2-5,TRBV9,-,CASSVDIREEGETQYF,TGTGCCAGCAGCGTAGACATCCGGGAGGAGGGAGAGACCCAGTACTTC
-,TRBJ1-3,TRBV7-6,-,CASSPQTGISGNTIYF,TGTGCCAGCAGCCCGCAGACAGGTATCTCTGGAAACACCATATATTTT
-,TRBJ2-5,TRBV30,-,CAWSVGETQYF,TGTGCCTGGAGTGTGGGAGAGACCCAGTACTTC
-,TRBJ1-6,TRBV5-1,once,CASSLSGPRAFNSPLHF,TGCGCCAGCAGCTTGTCGGGACCCAGGGCCTTTAATTCACCCCTCCACTTT
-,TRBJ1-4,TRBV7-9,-,CASSTFGGKEKLFF,TGTGCCAGCAGTACGTTCGGGGGGAAAGAAAAACTGTTTTTT
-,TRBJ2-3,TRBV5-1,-,CASSLNQGTTDTQYF,TGCGCCAGCAGCTTAAATCAGGGGACGACAGATACGCAGTATTTT
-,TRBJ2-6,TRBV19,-,CASSKEGARSRSGANVLTF,TGTGCCAGTAGCAAAGAAGGGGCCCGGTCAAGATCTGGGGCCAACGTCCTGACTTTC
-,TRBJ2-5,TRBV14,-,CASSQDRVNRRQETQYF,TGTGCCAGCAGCCAAGATAGGGTAAACAGGAGGCAAGAGACCCAGTACTTC
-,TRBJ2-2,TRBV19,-,CASTILEGAGELFF,TGTGCCAGTACCATCTTGGAAGGAGCCGGGGAGCTGTTTTTT
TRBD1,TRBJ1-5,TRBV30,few,CAWSALTGGNQPQHF,TGTGCCTGGAGTGCCCTGACAGGGGGAAATCAGCCCCAGCATTTT
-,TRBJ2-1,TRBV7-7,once,CASSLEGPYNEQFF,TGTGCTAGCAGCTTGGAGGGGCCCTACAATGAGCAGTTCTTC
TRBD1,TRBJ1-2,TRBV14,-,CASSQGQATNYGYTF,TGTGCCAGCAGCCAGGGACAGGCTACTAACTATGGCTACACCTTC
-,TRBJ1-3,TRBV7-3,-,CASSLGQSSGNTIYF,TGTGCCAGCAGCTTAGGACAGAGCTCTGGAAACACCATATATTTT
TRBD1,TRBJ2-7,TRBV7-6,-,CASSSPGQGSYEQYF,TGTGCCAGCAGCTCTCCGGGACAGGGCTCCTACGAGCAGTACTTC
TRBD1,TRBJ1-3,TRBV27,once,CASSSRTGGHTIYF,TGTGCCAGCAGTTCAAGGACAGGGGGGCACACCATATATTTT
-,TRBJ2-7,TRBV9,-,CASSARDHYEQYF,TGTGCCAGCAGCGCTCGGGACCACTACGAGCAGTACTTC
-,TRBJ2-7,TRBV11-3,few,CASSSRLGVREQYF,TGTGCCAGCAGTTCTCGCCTAGGGGTGCGGGAGCAGTACTTC
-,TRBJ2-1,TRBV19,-,CASSIAQTRGGIGNEQFF,TGTGCCAGTAGTATAGCCCAGACTAGGGGGGGTATAGGCAATGAGCAGTTCTTC
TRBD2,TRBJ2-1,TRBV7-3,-,CASSLTSVNEQFF,TGTGCCAGCAGCCTTACTAGCGTAAATGAGCAGTTCTTC
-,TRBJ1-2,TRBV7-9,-,CASSPVEFWSGYTF,TGTGCCAGCAGCCCCGTGGAATTCTGGAGCGGCTACACCTTC
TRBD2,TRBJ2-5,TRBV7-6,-,CASSPSLLAGGETQYF,TGTGCCAGCAGCCCGTCTCTGCTAGCGGGAGGGGAGACCCAGTACTTC
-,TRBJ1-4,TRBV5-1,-,CASSVSGTTHEKLFF,TGCGCCAGCTCCGTCTCTGGGACAACCCATGAAAAACTGTTTTTT
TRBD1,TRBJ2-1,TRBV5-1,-,CASSRAPGQGALDEQFF,TGCGCCAGCAGCCGAGCCCCGGGACAGGGGGCGCTCGATGAGCAGTTCTTC
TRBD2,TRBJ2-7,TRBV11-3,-,CASSKGLVYEQYF,TGTGCCAGCAGCAAAGGACTAGTCTACGAGCAGTACTTC
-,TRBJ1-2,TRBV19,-,CASSTGSDYGYTF,TGTGCCAGTAGTACGGGCAGTGACTATGGCTACACCTTC
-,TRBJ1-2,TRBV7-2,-,CASSFSTPNYGYTF,TGTGCCAGCAGCTTCTCAACTCCTAACTATGGCTACACCTTC
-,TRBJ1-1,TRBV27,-,CASIPSGPGTEAFF,TGTGCCAGCATTCCGTCAGGGCCGGGCACTGAAGCTTTCTTT